This T cell receptor beta chain was retrieved from a study of T cells in localized non-small cell lung cancer. The CDR3 covers 16 residues. The V gene's germline CDR1 is SGHNT and CDR2 YENEEA. V was cut by 3 bases and J by 7 bases, with 19 bases left in between. On this clone: What it binds is unknown.

Points from the study as a whole: Heterogeneity within the tumor remains possible, as just one region underwent sequencing. In adjacent lung appeared a median about 58 of the top 100 tumor clones. Prolonged overall survival went with higher T cell density in the blood. Uninvolved neighboring lung showed the greatest T cell clonality, exceeding tumor.

The protocol was immunoSEQ multiplex PCR, while the TCRdb copy is restricted to in-frame clones and leaves out a portion. The repertoire includes 15,000 or so clones, roughly 86% of them detected once, and 27% sits in the top ten. The rearrangement joins TRBV11-3 to TRBJ2-1; D is ambiguous. This TCR was recovered from a male donor older than 55 with stage II lung adenocarcinoma. Here the sequenced sample was peripheral blood mononuclear cells, taken before any cancer treatment. As DNA, the CDR3 is TGTGCCAGCAGCTTGTCCGGGCAGCTCCAGAGGAATGAGCAGTTCTTC. This codes for CASSLSGQLQRNEQFF.